The 14 T cell receptor beta chains given below trace back to one sample, sequenced in a study of blood T cell repertoires in COVID-19. Clones were read by immunoSEQ multiplex PCR, and TCRdb kept only the in-frame ones, dropping some. The table has 50,000 to 65,000 clones, just over 85% seen once. Sequenced material: peripheral blood. These receptors were obtained from a man in his forties with acute or convalescent COVID-19.

The chain joins TRBV6-5 to TRBJ1-1, with a tentative D call TRBD1 (6 bases). V gave up 7 bases and J gave up 4 bases, with 16 bases separating them. CDR1 and CDR2 (germline): MNHEY, SVGAGI. The CDR3 is 14 residues long. For the CDR3, the DNA is TGTGCCAGCATGGGGGTAGGGGGTACCACTGAAGCTTTCTTT. As protein: CASMGVGGTTEAFF.

This rearrangement joins TRBV19 to TRBJ2-5, with D perhaps matching TRBD2 (5 bases). This CDR3 comprises 15 residues. V was pared by 2 bases and J by 2 bases, with 12 bases between. From germline, CDR1 is LNHDA and CDR2 SQIVND (reference sequence). The chain's CDR3 is CASSIRATSQETQYF. In DNA, the CDR3 is TGTGCCAGTAGTATACGGGCTACTAGTCAAGAGACCCAGTACTTC.

This clone has more than one count but fewer than ten. This chain joins TRBV6-5 and TRBJ2-7; tentative D call: TRBD2 (5 bases). This CDR3 has 16 amino acids. The germline V and J ends were trimmed by 0 bases and 6 bases, with 18 bases remaining between them. CDR1 MNHEY and CDR2 SVGAGI come from the germline V gene. DNA of the CDR3: TGTGCCAGCAGTTACTCGATGATGGTCGGACGGGGCGAGCAGTACTTC. This translates into CASSYSMMVGRGEQYF.

The chain links TRBV10-3 to TRBJ1-6; possible D gene TRBD1, 6 bases. The CDR3 is 17 amino acids. Trimming pared 3 bases from V and 1 base from J, leaving 13 bases between. Germline V gene data show CDR1 as ENHRY and CDR2 as SYGVKD. Here the CDR3 reads CAISDTGPSSYNSPLHF. The CDR3 nucleotides are TGTGCCATCAGTGATACAGGGCCGAGTTCCTATAATTCACCCCTCCACTTT.

The chain recombines TRBV7-8 with TRBJ1-1, with unresolved D. Germline V gene data show CDR1 as SGHVS and CDR2 as FQNEAQ. This CDR3 contains 17 residues. Trimming took off 0 bases at V and 3 bases at J, with 17 bases between the two ends. The CDR3 nucleotides read TGTGCCAGCAGCTTAGCCCCACATAGGAGAGGGTACACTGAAGCTTTCTTT. This encodes CASSLAPHRRGYTEAFF.

This chain uses TRBV27 with TRBJ2-7; 9 nucleotides match TRBD1. In germline, CDR1 is MNHEY, CDR2 SMNVEV (reference sequence). This CDR3 spans 13 amino acids. Trimming at V came to 8 bases and at J to 5 bases, leaving 7 bases not matched to a gene. CDR3 sequence: CASRKDRGNEQYF. The CDR3 nucleotides are TGTGCCAGCCGGAAGGACAGGGGAAACGAGCAGTACTTC.

The chain is built from TRBV18 and TRBJ2-7, with TRBD2 as a possible D gene (6 bases). Germline values: CDR1 KGHSH, CDR2 LQKENI. This CDR3 has 14 residues. The V gene lost 1 base and the J gene lost 7 bases, with 14 bases spanning the gap. In DNA form, the CDR3 reads TGTGCCAGCTCACCACAGGTGTCGGCGGGGGAGCAGTACTTC. Amino acid sequence: CASSPQVSAGEQYF. Complete variable domain (other parts from reference TRBV18 and TRBJ2-7): NAGVMQNPRHLVRRRGQEARLRCSPMKGHSHVYWYRQLPEEGLKFMVYLQKENIIDESGMPKERFSAEFPKEGPSILRIQQVVRGDSAAYFCASSPQVSAGEQYFGPGTRLTVT.

The J gene is TRBJ2-7, the V gene TRBV27; D is undetermined. CDR1 is MNHEY and CDR2 is SMNVEV in the germline V gene (reference sequence). This CDR3 contains 16 residues. The V end was cut by 6 bases, the J end by 5 bases, with 23 bases between. The CDR3, as DNA: TGTGCCAGCAGACCCGATATTGGGCACGAGATCGACGAGCAGTACTTC. This gives the protein CASRPDIGHEIDEQYF.

This CDR3 is CASSQNSNQPQHF. CDR3 nucleotides: TGTGCCAGCAGTCAGAATAGCAATCAGCCCCAGCATTTT. This sequence joins TRBV6-4 and TRBJ1-5; D is unresolved. Per the germline V gene, CDR1 is MRHNA and CDR2 is SNTAGT. The CDR3 spans 13 residues. The V gene lost 5 bases and the J gene lost 0 bases, with 5 bases spanning the gap.

The rearrangement joins TRBV4-2 to TRBJ2-2, with D tentatively TRBD2 (6 bases). Germline loops: CDR1 LGHNA, CDR2 YNFKEQ. The CDR3 extends over 18 amino acids. Trimming stripped 1 base from V and 2 bases from J, with 17 bases between. The CDR3 spells CASSQGVGRGYNTGELFF. The DNA for the CDR3 is TGTGCCAGCAGCCAAGGAGTCGGGCGGGGTTATAACACCGGGGAGCTGTTTTTT.

The chain combines TRBV3-1 (or the pseudogene TRBV3-2) with TRBJ2-6; 10 bases agree with TRBD1. CDR3 length: 17 amino acids. The junction had 4 bases not matched to a gene; V was cut back by 3 bases and J by 2 bases. Germline CDR1 and CDR2: LGHDT and YNNKEL (reference sequence). DNA for the CDR3: TGTGCCAGCAGCCACTGGACAGGGGGGCCTGGGGCCAACGTCCTGACTTTC. Protein sequence: CASSHWTGGPGANVLTF.

The rearrangement links TRBV5-1 to TRBJ1-5, with 8 bases lining up with TRBD1. J was trimmed by 0 bases and V by 3 bases; bases with no gene match: 5. This CDR3 has 16 amino acids. From germline, CDR1 is SGHRS and CDR2 YFSETQ. The CDR3 region has the DNA TGCGCCAGCAGCTCCGGGACAGGCGGTAGCAATCAGCCCCAGCATTTT. It translates to CASSSGTGGSNQPQHF.

A few counts support this clone. The gene calls are TRBV4-1 and TRBJ2-1, with TRBD2 matching 8 bases. Per the germline V gene, CDR1 is MGHRA and CDR2 is YSYEKL. Trimming at V came to 4 bases and at J to 1 base, leaving 6 bases not matched to a gene. This CDR3 is 16 amino acids long. CDR3 sequence reads: CASSPASGGSYNEQFF. DNA of the CDR3: TGCGCCAGCAGCCCCGCCAGCGGGGGATCCTACAATGAGCAGTTCTTC.

CDR3 DNA: TGTGCCAGTAGTATTTTGGGGCTAGATAGCAATCAGCCCCAGCATTTT. Amino acid sequence: CASSILGLDSNQPQHF. This chain joins TRBV19 and TRBJ1-5, with D tentatively TRBD1 (5 bases). V shed 3 bases and J shed 0 bases, with 12 bases lying between them. There are 16 residues in the CDR3. The germline CDR1 and CDR2 sequences are LNHDA and SQIVND (reference sequence).